This is a list of T cell receptor beta chains from one sample in a study of cytomegalovirus exposure and HLA in healthy donors. TCRdb's copy holds only in-frame clones and misses some; the assay was immunoSEQ multiplex PCR. The sample lists 150,000 to 200,000 clones, around 77% occurring once. The sequenced sample was PBMCs. Receptors were obtained from a man aged 45 to 65 in good health and CMV-seropositive. CDR3s include the opening cysteine and the closing phenylalanine or tryptophan. A D gene is named only where the DNA matches it firmly. The listing skips clone size in some rows; elsewhere it reads once, few, many or a size class.

TRBD1	TRBV6-1	-	TRBJ2-7	CASSEALYGVVGTGTQEQYF	TGTGCCAGCAGTGAAGCGCTTTACGGGGTAGTGGGGACAGGGACACAAGAGCAGTACTTC
-	TRBV5-6	-	TRBJ2-3	CASSRDRAYTDTQYF	TGTGCCAGCAGCCGCGACAGAGCCTACACAGATACGCAGTATTTT
-	TRBV7-9	few	TRBJ1-3	CASSFNSGNTIYF	TGTGCCAGCAGCTTCAATTCTGGAAACACCATATATTTT
-	TRBV9	-	TRBJ2-2	CASSVSGQYSGELFF	TGTGCCAGCAGCGTGTCAGGACAGTATTCCGGGGAGCTGTTTTTT
-	TRBV5-6	-	TRBJ1-1	CASSLAGGGKRNTEAFF	TGTGCCAGCAGCTTGGCTGGTGGGGGGAAACGGAACACTGAAGCTTTCTTT
-	TRBV28	-	TRBJ1-1	CASSLRAEAFF	TGTGCTAGCAGTTTGCGCGCTGAAGCTTTCTTT
TRBD1	TRBV5-1	-	TRBJ1-1	CASSSGQIPTEAFF	TGCGCCAGCAGCTCGGGACAGATTCCCACTGAAGCTTTCTTT
-	TRBV7-6	-	TRBJ2-3	CASSSTSSGSDTQYF	TGTGCCAGCAGCTCAACTAGTTCTGGGTCAGATACGCAGTATTTT
TRBD1	TRBV10-2	-	TRBJ2-7	CASSARDRGTYEQYF	TGCGCCAGCAGCGCTAGGGACAGGGGGACCTACGAGCAGTACTTC
-	TRBV9	-	TRBJ2-7	CASSVQGGYEQYF	TGTGCCAGCAGCGTTCAGGGGGGCTACGAGCAGTACTTC
-	TRBV5-1	-	TRBJ2-2	CASSLGQLNTGELFF	TGCGCCAGCAGCTTGGGGCAGTTGAACACCGGGGAGCTGTTTTTT
-	TRBV19	-	TRBJ2-1	CASSSWGSERFF	TGTGCCAGTAGCTCCTGGGGCAGCGAGCGGTTCTTC
TRBD1	TRBV9	-	TRBJ1-1	CASSPGTGWDTEAFF	TGTGCCAGCAGCCCCGGGACAGGATGGGATACTGAAGCTTTCTTT
TRBD1	TRBV5-6	-	TRBJ2-1	CASSQDRGKIDEQFF	TGTGCCAGCAGCCAGGACAGGGGAAAAATCGATGAGCAGTTCTTC
-	TRBV7-2	-	TRBJ2-7	CASSLDGALGGAEQYF	TGTGCCAGCAGCTTAGATGGGGCTTTAGGCGGGGCCGAGCAGTACTTC